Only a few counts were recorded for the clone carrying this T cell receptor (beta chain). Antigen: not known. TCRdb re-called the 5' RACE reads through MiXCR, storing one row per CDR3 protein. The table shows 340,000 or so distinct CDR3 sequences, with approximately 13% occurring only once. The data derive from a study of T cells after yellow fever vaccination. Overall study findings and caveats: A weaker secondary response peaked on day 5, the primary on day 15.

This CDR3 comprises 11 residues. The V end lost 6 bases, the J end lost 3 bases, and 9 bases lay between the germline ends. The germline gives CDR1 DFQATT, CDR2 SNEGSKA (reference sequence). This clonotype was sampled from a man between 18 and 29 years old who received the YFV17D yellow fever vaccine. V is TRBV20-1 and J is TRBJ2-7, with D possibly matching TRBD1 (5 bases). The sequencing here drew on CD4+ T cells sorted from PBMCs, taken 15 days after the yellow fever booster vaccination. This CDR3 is CSAEDSYEQYF. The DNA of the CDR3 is TGCAGTGCCGAAGACAGCTACGAGCAGTACTTC.